This TCR beta chain derives from a study of low-dose radiotherapy and immunotherapy resistance in tumors. Study context: Each fraction given to Cohort 2 every two weeks delivered 1 Gy, and the total reached 13 Gy over 26 weeks. It was every two weeks, one day before radiation and immunotherapy, that intravenous cyclophosphamide 200 mg/m2 was given. Patients received 300 mg of oral aspirin each day across four cycles, commencing on cycle 1 day 1.

Priming of first-strand cDNA relied on TRAV- and TRBV-specific primers (covering alpha and beta chains). TCR amplification used 20 to 25 PCR cycles, a constant-region primer and a V-primer adapter. TCRdb analysed the reads with MiXCR anew, one entry per CDR3 protein. The table records under 70,000 distinct CDR3 sequences, 20% to 25% of them present only once. Time point in this sample: after trial treatment. Treatment defined: LDRT plus nivolumab, ipilimumab, low-dose cyclophosphamide and aspirin (RACIN trial). Treatment of the donors consisted of nivolumab and ipilimumab (plus aspirin, low-dose cyclophosphamide and low-dose radiotherapy). This clonotype was seen ten or more times. Germline lookup yields CDR1 LNHDA and CDR2 SQIVND (reference sequence). The CDR3 consists of 16 residues. The junction had 10 bases not matched to a gene; V was cut back by 5 bases and J by 1 base.

This sequence was found in a male donor with prostate cancer. The rearrangement uses TRBV19 and TRBJ2-5; TRBD2 aligns across 7 bases. This specimen consisted of PBMCs, obtained after low-dose radiotherapy plus immunotherapy. The CDR3 loop reads CASSPRGRVPQETQYF. CDR3 nucleotide sequence: TGTGCCAGTAGTCCTCGAGGGAGGGTCCCCCAAGAGACCCAGTACTTC.